A selection of T cell receptor beta chains follows, all from one sample in a study of T cell responses to AZD1222 COVID-19 vaccine. Produced via immunoSEQ multiplex PCR; TCRdb's table is partial and in-frame only. The data hold 120,000 or so clones, with 75% to 95% observed a single time. The specimen comprised peripheral blood, sampled on day 0 of AZD1222 vaccination. All receptors derive from an adult in good health. The conserved cysteine and the conserved F or W are not part of the CDR3 here.

V gene	J gene	CDR3 protein
TRBV7-6	TRBJ2-5	ASSFIFRRAYQETQY
TRBV3-1/TRBV3-2	TRBJ1-2	ASSPLTGSSGYT
TRBV2	TRBJ1-1	ASGGTDDMNTEAF
TRBV7-9	TRBJ2-1	ASTRGAADNEQF
TRBV5-1	TRBJ2-1	ASSLTIAGGPDNEQF
TRBV7-2	TRBJ2-7	ASSYDRAAAYEQY
TRBV30	TRBJ1-6	AWSDRTFSYNSPLH
TRBV27	TRBJ2-7	ASSLAGEQY
TRBV2	TRBJ2-5	ASSEASGVKGTQY
TRBV27	TRBJ2-1	ASSRATGRTNNEQF
TRBV5-1	TRBJ1-1	ATRAQGANTEAF
TRBV3-1/TRBV3-2	TRBJ1-4	ASSQVFGQEKLF
TRBV19	TRBJ2-7	ASNLGGNSYEQY
TRBV5-1	TRBJ1-6	ASSLWTENSPLH
TRBV19	TRBJ2-3	ASSDRGGTDTQY
TRBV7-2	TRBJ2-2	ASSLAGQGYTGELF
TRBV14	TRBJ1-6	ASSQPPRNSPLH
TRBV5-1	TRBJ1-1	ASAPGANTEAF
TRBV6-5	TRBJ1-4	ASRDNTHRDEKLF
TRBV5-1	TRBJ1-1	ASSLWGQGSREDTEAF
TRBV11-2	TRBJ1-6	ASSFQPGWDSPLH
TRBV5-1	TRBJ1-5	ASSLGAASDQPQH
TRBV19	TRBJ2-1	ASSPQGWNEQF
TRBV19	TRBJ1-4	ASSIYGEKLF
TRBV9	TRBJ2-1	ASSYLWGDNEQF
TRBV27	TRBJ2-5	ASSQGQGPLETQY
TRBV6-5	TRBJ2-7	ALRGDSYEQY
TRBV30	TRBJ1-4	AWTRTGNEKLF
TRBV5-6	TRBJ1-5	ASSWRGDQPQH
TRBV24-1	TRBJ2-2	ATSDEDDNEELF
TRBV2	TRBJ2-5	ASTDSGTGMETQY
TRBV29-1	TRBJ1-1	SARQGPTEAF